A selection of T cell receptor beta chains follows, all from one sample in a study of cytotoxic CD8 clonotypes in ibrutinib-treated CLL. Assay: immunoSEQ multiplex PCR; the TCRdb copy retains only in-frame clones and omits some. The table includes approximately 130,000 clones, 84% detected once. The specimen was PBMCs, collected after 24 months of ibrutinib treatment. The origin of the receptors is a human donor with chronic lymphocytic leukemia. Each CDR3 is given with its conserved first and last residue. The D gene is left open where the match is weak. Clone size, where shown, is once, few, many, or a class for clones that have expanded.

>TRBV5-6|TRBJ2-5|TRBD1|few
TGTGCCAGCGGGAACAGGGGTCTCCAAGAGACCCAGTACTTC
CASGNRGLQETQYF
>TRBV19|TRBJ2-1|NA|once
TGTGCCAGTAGTATAGTCGGCTACAATGAGCAGTTCTTC
CASSIVGYNEQFF
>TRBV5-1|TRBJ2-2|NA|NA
TGCGCCAGCAGCCCCGTGAATGCCGGGGCCGGGGAGCTGTTTTTT
CASSPVNAGAGELFF
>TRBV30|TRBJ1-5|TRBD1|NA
TGTGCCTGGAGTGAGATGACAGGGGGTCAGCCCCAGCATTTT
CAWSEMTGGQPQHF
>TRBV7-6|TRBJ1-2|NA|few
TGTGCCAGCAGCCCGAGGGGCTTGCCCGAGTCCTATTACACCTTC
CASSPRGLPESYYTF
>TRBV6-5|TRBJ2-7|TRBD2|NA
TGTGCCAGCAGACCCAAACTAGCGGGGGGGCCCGAGCAGTACTTC
CASRPKLAGGPEQYF
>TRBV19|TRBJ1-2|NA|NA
TGTGCCAGTAGTAACCGGGAGGACTATGGCTACACCTTC
CASSNREDYGYTF
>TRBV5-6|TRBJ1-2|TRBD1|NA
TGTGCCAGCAGCTTGTTAGCGCAGGGGGCTCAAGGATATGGCTACACCTTC
CASSLLAQGAQGYGYTF
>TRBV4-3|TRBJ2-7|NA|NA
TGCGCCAGCAGCCAAGTTCCAGGGTTCGAGCAGTACTTC
CASSQVPGFEQYF
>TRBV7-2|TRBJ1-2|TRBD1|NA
TGTGCCAGCAGCTCTACAAAGACAGGGGAGATCTATGGCTACACCTTC
CASSSTKTGEIYGYTF
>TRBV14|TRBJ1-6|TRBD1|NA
TGTGCCAGCAGCCCCCCGACAGGGGAAAATTCACCCCTCCACTTT
CASSPPTGENSPLHF